This T cell receptor (beta chain) derives from a study of identical twins. V was cut by 3 bases and J by 7 bases, with 9 bases left in between. CDR1 and CDR2 (germline): PRHDT, FYEKMQ (reference sequence). This CDR3 comprises 12 residues. This clonotype was detected many times. What it binds is unknown. Template switching created a universal primer site, and the cDNA included unique molecular identifiers. TCRdb analysed the 5' RACE reads with MiXCR anew, one entry per CDR3 protein. Found here are roughly 630,000 distinct CDR3 sequences, under 8.5% of them singletons; the top ten hold 1.5% to 2%. Study outcomes and limitations: Modeled out-of-frame TCR alpha sharing in monozygotic twins fell below observed levels. Possibly, invariant MAIT and iNKT cells partly confounded zero-insertion analyses. A cross-sectional statistical analysis, not follow-up of the same donors, supported the conclusions.

Another study also made use of these data, one on yellow fever vaccine responses in identical twins.

The sequence derives from a woman between 18 and 29 years old in good health. The V gene is TRBV13, the J gene TRBJ1-1; D may be TRBD1 (6 bases). The sequenced material came from PBMCs. This chain's CDR3 is CASSLGADEAFF. The CDR3 region has the DNA TGTGCCAGCAGCTTGGGGGCGGATGAAGCTTTCTTT.